This T cell receptor (beta chain) was identified in a study of shared clonotypes between healthy human individuals. General study points: Sequencing depth was predicted to influence how clonotypes are shared among donors.

J lost 8 bases, V lost 3 bases, and 5 bases had no gene match. CDR3 length: 15 residues. Germline V CDR1 and CDR2: SGHRS, YFSETQ. From CD4+ cells came CD45RA+ naive and CD45RA-negative memory subsets. Some clones are missing from TCRdb's copy, which holds only in-frame ones; the method was immunoSEQ multiplex PCR. This sample carries 1.4 million or so clones, approximately 98.5% of them seen once, and the ten largest clones take 0.36%. Notes on this clone: Antigen unknown.

This TCR was recovered from a young man in good health. This sequence joins TRBV5-1 and TRBJ2-1; 13 nucleotides match TRBD2. Specimen: naive CD4+ T cells sorted from blood. The subset denotes: CD45RA+ positively selected. CDR3 loop: CASSSGLAGVDEQFF. The CDR3 coding sequence is TGCGCCAGCAGCTCCGGACTAGCGGGAGTTGATGAGCAGTTCTTC.